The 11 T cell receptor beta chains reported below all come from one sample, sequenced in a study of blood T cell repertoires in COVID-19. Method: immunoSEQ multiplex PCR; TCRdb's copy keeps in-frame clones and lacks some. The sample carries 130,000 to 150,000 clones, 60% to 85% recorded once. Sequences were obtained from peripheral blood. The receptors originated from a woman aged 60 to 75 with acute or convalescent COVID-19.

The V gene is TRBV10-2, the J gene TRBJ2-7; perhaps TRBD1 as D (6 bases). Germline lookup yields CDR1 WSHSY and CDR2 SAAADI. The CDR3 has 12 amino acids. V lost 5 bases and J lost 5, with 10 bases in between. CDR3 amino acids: CASSFSGDEQYF. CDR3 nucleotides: TGCGCCAGCAGTTTTTCAGGGGACGAGCAGTACTTC.

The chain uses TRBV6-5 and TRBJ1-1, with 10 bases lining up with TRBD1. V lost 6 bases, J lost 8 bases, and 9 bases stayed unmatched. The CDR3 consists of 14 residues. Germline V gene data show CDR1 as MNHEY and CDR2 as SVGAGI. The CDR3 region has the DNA TGTGCCAGCAGAGACAGGGGGCGACCTCCAGAAGCTTTCTTT. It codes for CASRDRGRPPEAFF.

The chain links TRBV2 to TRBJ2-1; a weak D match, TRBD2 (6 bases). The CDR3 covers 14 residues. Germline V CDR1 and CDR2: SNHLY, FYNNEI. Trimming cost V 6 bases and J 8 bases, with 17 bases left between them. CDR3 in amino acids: CASRGGILRDEQFF. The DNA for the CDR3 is TGTGCCAGCAGGGGCGGGATCCTCCGGGATGAGCAGTTCTTC.

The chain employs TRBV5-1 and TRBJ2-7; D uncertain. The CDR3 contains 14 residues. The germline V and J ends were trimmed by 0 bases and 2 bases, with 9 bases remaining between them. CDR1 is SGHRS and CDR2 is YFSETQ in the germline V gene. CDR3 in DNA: TGCGCCAGCAGCTTGGACAGACCTACCTACGAGCAGTACTTC. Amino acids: CASSLDRPTYEQYF.

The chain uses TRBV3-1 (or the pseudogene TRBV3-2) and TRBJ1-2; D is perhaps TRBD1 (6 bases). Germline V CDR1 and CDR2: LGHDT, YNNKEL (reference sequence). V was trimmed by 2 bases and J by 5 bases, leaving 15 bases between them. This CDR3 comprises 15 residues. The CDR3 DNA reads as TGTGCCAGCAGCCAAAAACAGGACAGTCTATATGGCTACACCTTC. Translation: CASSQKQDSLYGYTF.

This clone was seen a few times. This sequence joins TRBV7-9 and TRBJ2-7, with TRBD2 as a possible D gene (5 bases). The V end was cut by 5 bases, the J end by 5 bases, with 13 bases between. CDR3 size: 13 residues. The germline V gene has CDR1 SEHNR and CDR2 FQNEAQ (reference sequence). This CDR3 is CASSPIRRNEQYF. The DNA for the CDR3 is TGTGCCAGCAGCCCAATCAGGAGGAACGAGCAGTACTTC.

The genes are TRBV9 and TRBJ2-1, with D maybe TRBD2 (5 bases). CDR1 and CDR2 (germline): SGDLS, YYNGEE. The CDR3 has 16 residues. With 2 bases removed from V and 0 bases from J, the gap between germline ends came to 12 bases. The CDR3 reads CASSVNPSGSYNEQFF. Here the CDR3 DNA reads TGTGCCAGCAGCGTGAACCCCAGCGGCTCCTACAATGAGCAGTTCTTC.

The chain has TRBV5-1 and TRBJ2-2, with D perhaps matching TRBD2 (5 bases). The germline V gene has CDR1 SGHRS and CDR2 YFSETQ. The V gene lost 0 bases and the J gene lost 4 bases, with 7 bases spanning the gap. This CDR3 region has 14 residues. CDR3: CASSLASGTGELFF. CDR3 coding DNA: TGCGCCAGCAGCTTGGCCAGCGGCACCGGGGAGCTGTTTTTT.

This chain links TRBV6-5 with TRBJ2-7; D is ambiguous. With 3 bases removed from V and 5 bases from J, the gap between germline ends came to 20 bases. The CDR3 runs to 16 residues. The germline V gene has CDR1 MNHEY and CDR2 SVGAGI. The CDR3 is CASSYQDCESIHEQYF. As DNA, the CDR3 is TGTGCCAGCAGTTATCAAGACTGTGAAAGTATCCACGAGCAGTACTTC.

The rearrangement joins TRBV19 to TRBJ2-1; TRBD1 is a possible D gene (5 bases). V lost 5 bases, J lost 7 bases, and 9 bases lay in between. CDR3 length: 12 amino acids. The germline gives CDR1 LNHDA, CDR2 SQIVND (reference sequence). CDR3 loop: CASSQGWNEQFF. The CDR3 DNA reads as TGTGCCAGTAGTCAGGGTTGGAATGAGCAGTTCTTC. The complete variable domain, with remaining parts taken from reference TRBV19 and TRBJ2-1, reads DGGITQSPKYLFRKEGQNVTLSCEQNLNHDAMYWYRQDPGQGLRLIYYSQIVNDFQKGDIAEGYSVSREKKESFPLTVTSAQKNPTAFYLCASSQGWNEQFFGPGTRLTVL.

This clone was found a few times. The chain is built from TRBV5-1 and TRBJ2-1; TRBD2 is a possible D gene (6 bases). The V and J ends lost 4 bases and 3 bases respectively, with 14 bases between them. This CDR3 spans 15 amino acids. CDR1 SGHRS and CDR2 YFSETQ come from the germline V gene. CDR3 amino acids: CASSPGLSVYNEQFF. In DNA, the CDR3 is TGCGCCAGCAGCCCCGGACTAAGCGTCTACAATGAGCAGTTCTTC.